A single sample gave rise to the 2 T cell receptor beta chains below, sequenced in a study of blood T cell repertoires in COVID-19 (TCRdb year 2020). Library prep was done by the immunoSEQ multiplex PCR assay. TCRdb limited this immuneACCESS table to in-frame rearrangements with V and J called. A share of clones is missing; checked studies link under half to unresolved V genes, and the rest is unexplained. Present in this sample are under 70,000 clones, around 89% of which were seen just once. About 6% of the sample is held by the ten biggest clonotypes. Material for sequencing was peripheral blood. All receptors come from a woman between 70 and 85 years old with acute or convalescent COVID-19.

The chain is built from TRBV5-4 and TRBJ2-6; possibly TRBD2 for D (7 bases). The V end lost 1 base, the J end lost 0 bases, and 11 bases lay between the germline ends. CDR1 and CDR2 (germline): SGHNT, YYREEE (reference sequence). This CDR3 has 17 residues. The CDR3 region is CASSLSGGHSGANVLTF. For the CDR3, the DNA is TGTGCCAGCAGCTTGTCGGGGGGCCACTCTGGGGCCAACGTCCTGACTTTC.

This clone was recorded a few times. The genes are TRBV3-1 (or the pseudogene TRBV3-2) and TRBJ2-2; 10 bases are shared with TRBD1. After removal of 1 base from V and 5 bases from J, the junction contained 1 base not matched to a gene. Looked up from germline, CDR1 is LGHDT and CDR2 is YNNKEL (reference sequence). The CDR3 loop spans 15 amino acids. CDR3 sequence reads: CASSQGTGGTGELFF. The CDR3 coding sequence is TGTGCCAGCAGCCAAGGGACAGGGGGAACCGGGGAGCTGTTTTTT.